Sequencing of this T cell receptor (beta chain) was carried out in a study of cytomegalovirus exposure and HLA in healthy donors. The V and J ends lost 4 bases and 0 bases respectively, with 12 bases between them. The germline gives CDR1 SGHNT, CDR2 YENEEA. This CDR3 has 15 residues. The primer mix had 60 Vbeta and 13 Jbeta primers. TCRdb's table, derived via immunoSEQ multiplex PCR, lists solely in-frame clones and lacks some. This sample carries 80,000 or so clones, around 80% of them seen once, and the ten largest clones take under 3.5%. This chain joins TRBV11-3 and TRBJ2-5; weak D call: TRBD1 (6 bases). The clonotype comes from a man in his fifties in good health and CMV-seropositive. Source material: PBMCs. CDR3 in DNA: TGTGCCAGCAGCTGGGGCAGGGACAACCAAGAGACCCAGTACTTC. Its protein product is CASSWGRDNQETQYF. The whole variable domain, remainder taken from reference TRBV11-3 and TRBJ2-5, is EAGVVQSPRYKIIEKKQPVAFWCNPISGHNTLYWYLQNLGQGPELLIRYENEEAVDDSQLPKDRFSAERLKGVDSTLKIQPAELGDSAVYLCASSWGRDNQETQYFGPGTRLLVL.